This T cell receptor (beta chain) was profiled in a study of blood T cell repertoires in COVID-19. Method: immunoSEQ multiplex PCR; TCRdb's copy keeps in-frame clones and lacks some. Among 150,000 or so clones, 80% to 85% were seen once, and the ten largest hold roughly 5.6%. Per germline, CDR1 MDHEN and CDR2 SYDVKM. The CDR3 has 15 amino acids. V shed 2 bases, J shed 4 bases, and the junction held 6 bases outside the gene matches. Enrollees, about 18 to 90 years old, lived in 24 US areas. The TCR sequence derives from a man between 65 and 85 years old who had been exposed to COVID-19. Input material: PBMCs or T cells enriched from blood (not recorded which). The chain joins TRBV28 to TRBJ2-7, with 9 bases fitting TRBD2. The CDR3 DNA reads as TGTGCCAGCAGTTTACCGGGACTAGCCCTGTACGAGCAGTACTTC. This codes for CASSLPGLALYEQYF.